What follows is one TCR beta chain and its context. Its antigen is still unknown. Base quality data are lacking; no much larger clone is found one base away. These data come from a study of cytomegalovirus exposure and HLA in healthy donors (dated by TCRdb to the late 2010s). Study-wide context: According to an earlier analysis of a few hundred of the donors, about 179 million T cells yielded 117 million unique TCR beta sequences and 276 Gb of sequence data. An early release covering 500 to 750 HLA-typed donors comprised about 300 gigabases of sequencing data and around 85 million unique TCR sequences. Among the roughly 390 genotyped donors, approximately 76% belonged to the genetic ancestry cluster associated with self-reported Caucasian donors. The study was designed to test whether signatures of past pathogen exposure could be identified by cataloging public T cell receptors. Using immunosequencing, the study profiled T cell repertoires from some 670 subjects and related those repertoires to cytomegalovirus serostatus. In addition to the first cohort of hundreds of subjects, a separate validation cohort of 120 different subjects was used. The study combined high-throughput TCR immunosequencing, statistical association of individual TCRs with disease status, and machine learning to predict cytomegalovirus infection status. A later analysis re-analyzed previously published TCR beta repertoires from about 600 donors and added high-resolution HLA genotyping to study TCR occurrence patterns. In the later analysis, no new phenotypic data were used to find candidate immune exposures; instead, reliance was placed on TCR beta sequences and their occurrence across donors. To decide whether each TCR beta V gene segment behaved as functional or pseudogenic, an earlier analysis of approximately 620 of the donors relied on high-throughput TCR beta sequencing. Donor age, sex, ethnicity and CMV serostatus were compiled alongside the repertoire data. Genome-wide SNP genotypes for about three fifths of the roughly 670 donors were used in a later genetic analysis, which treated that subset as a discovery cohort. Every repertoire in the discovery cohort had been generated on one and the same sequencing platform. HLA typing covered class I and class II loci at four-digit resolution. Typing coverage differed by locus: A, B, C, DRB1 and DQB1 were typed in roughly 629-630 donors, DQA1 in about 500, DPA1 in around 600, and DPB1 in around 440. Because of strong linkage in the cohort, roughly five DR-DQ haplotypes were treated as single units for association and clustering. Across 300 to 500 genotyped donors of the cohort, an average of 235,054 unique TCR beta nucleotide sequences per donor were sequenced, and 15% to 20% of those sequences were non-productive. Beyond this particular receptor, the publication reports: Several of the top co-occurrence clusters appeared to be linked to parvovirus B19, influenza, CMV and Epstein-Barr virus, according to a later analysis. In a later analysis, HLA-associated TCR beta chains showed more clonal expansion and lower generation probabilities than non-associated chains that were equally common. Some IMGT-functional V segments, including TRBV6-2 and TRBV6-3, could not be distinguished by the 87-base-pair reads and were therefore excluded. Because some donors lacked HLA typing at each locus, the association tests relied only on the typed subset. In a later analysis, the rate of TCR association differed among HLA loci, with DRB1 alleles having the most associated TCRs and HLA-C alleles having the fewest. Correlated functional status among segregating V segments might reflect linkage disequilibrium, but an unknown experimental factor could not be ruled out. When HLA alleles, especially DR and DQ, strongly co-occurred, TCR associations were difficult to assign to individual alleles. According to the authors, the approach could potentially be generalized to other disease states and immunological phenotypes. Only TCR beta chains were sequenced in this cohort, and the absence of alpha or paired-chain data limited detectable features. At a false discovery rate of 0.05, a later analysis linked some 18,000 TCR beta sequences to specific HLA alleles. A later genetic analysis associated a missense DCLRE1C variant with V-gene and J-gene trimming of TCR beta chains, and an independent cohort replicated the association. Most TCR sequences were observed very rarely across donors, whereas some public TCRs were present in many individuals. A further reported finding was that TCR beta sequences accurately predicted the HLA-A and HLA-B alleles for most subjects in the first cohort. Most CMV-associated TCR beta chains appeared to be HLA-restricted in a later analysis, and the HLA associations seemed to be driven largely by CMV exposure. In a later genetic analysis, fewer N-insertions in productive TCRs were reported among donors in an Asian-associated ancestry cluster than the roughly 710-donor mean. Roughly uniform sequencing depth across donors was assumed in presence/absence analyses, although this assumption may not hold. The classifier was reported to diagnose cytomegalovirus status with high specificity and sensitivity in both the original cohort and the validation cohort. In an earlier analysis of 587 of the donors, most TCR beta V segments appeared in productive rearrangements about 87% or about 30% of the time, broadly matching IMGT annotations. A group of highly shared sequence variants was considered likely to be a technical artifact of the sequencing pipeline. Because counts were too low, about 18 rarely observed V segments, including chromosome 9 orphons, were excluded from the earlier analysis of under 650 of the donors. In vitro tests confirmed that three of the cytomegalovirus-associated TCR beta chains recognize cytomegalovirus antigens. Immune exposure information for the cohort was limited to CMV serostatus. In the study, 150 to 200 TCR beta chains were listed as associated with cytomegalovirus.

Libraries came from the immunoSEQ multiplex PCR assay. For the multiplex PCR, a mixture combining 60 forward primers for TCR Vbeta segments and 13 reverse primers for TCR Jbeta segments was used. The CDR3 region of rearranged TCR beta genes was amplified from genomic DNA with a multiplex PCR assay. The amplified TCR beta libraries were sequenced on the Illumina HiSeq System as 87-base-pair reads. The study's processing was this. Across the roughly 670 repertoires, a later analysis counted some 80 million unique TCR beta chains, roughly 11 million of which were shared by at least two donors. A nearest-neighbor algorithm error-corrected the raw reads and collapsed the reads into unique sequences, merging closely related sequences to remove PCR and sequencing errors. V, D and J gene segments were assigned by aligning CDR3 sequences to IMGT reference sequences. For a sequence to be retained, at least a six-nucleotide match to both a V gene segment and a J gene segment was required. A rearrangement was called productive if the CDR3 had no stop codons and remained in frame with V and J, and every other rearrangement was called non-productive. CDR3 was defined according to IMGT convention as the region running from the second conserved V-encoded cysteine to the conserved J-encoded phenylalanine. In an earlier analysis of more than 550 of the donors, sequences lacking an unambiguous match to a single V gene segment were excluded. In an earlier analysis of several hundred of the donors, V segments were called functional above 56.7% productive rearrangements and were called segregating when the between-donor standard deviation exceeded 5%. To diagnose cytomegalovirus status from the catalog of TCR beta chain sequences, a statistical classification framework was built. In a later analysis, V and J genes were assigned by comparing TCR nucleotide sequences against IMGT/GENE-DB human TR gene sequences. A later analysis assigned CDR3 sequences and most-parsimonious VDJ recombination scenarios with the TCRdist pipeline. In a later analysis, each TCR beta chain was defined by its CDR3 amino acid sequence together with its V-gene family, and reads lacking a unique V-gene family were excluded. In a later analysis, 450 to 600 highly shared, low-generation-probability nucleotide sequences were removed to address suspected cross-contamination and a sequencing artifact. For each public chain, a later analysis derived a clonal expansion index from normalized ranks of inferred template counts within each repertoire. A later analysis computed generation probabilities with a VDJ recombination model fitted to out-of-frame rearrangements, and checked the results against IGoR. In a later analysis, TCR-TCR, TCR-HLA and TCR-CMV co-occurrence was scored with hypergeometric tests, and a repertoire-size bias correction was applied to TCR pairs. A later analysis estimated false discovery rates by permuting HLA or CMV assignments 20 times. In a later analysis, co-occurring TCRs were grouped with DBSCAN, and TCRdist sequence similarity was added when clustering was performed within HLA-allele-positive subsets. For co-occurrence clustering, repertoires with fewer than 30,000 or more than 120,000 public chains were excluded, along with five or six repertoires with anomalous nucleotide sharing. This immuneACCESS table, as held by TCRdb, lists in-frame sequences with V and J called but not all clones. Of the missing ones, under half trace to an unresolved V gene in checked studies; the others have no known cause. The DNA gave D and trimming, while V, J and clone size come from that table. The sample has some 170,000 clones on record, less than 80% of them singletons. Of the sample, 2% to 2.5% is held by the ten largest clones.

The germline V gene provides CDR1 SGHDT and CDR2 YYEEEE. V is shortened by 0 bases, J by 5 bases, and the region joining them spans 11 bases. The CDR3 covers 14 residues, taking in both the cysteine and the phenylalanine. Left in the record is the CDR3 DNA by itself, 42 bases read in frame from the first base. The cohort was made up of about 670 healthy bone marrow donors. At the time of sampling, every cohort member was nominally healthy, though immune exposures that went unrecorded were likely present. The donor tested CMV seronegative and was one of the 352 seronegative cohort members. Every donor gave a peripheral blood sample, and the peripheral blood mononuclear cells from that sample were used for TCR beta sequencing. Genomic DNA extraction from the blood cell samples was performed with the Qiagen DNeasy Blood Extraction Kit.

The source is a man in his forties in good health and CMV-seronegative. Here the chain combines TRBV5-6 and TRBJ1-1, with the D gene call left open. Sequenced sample: PBMCs. The DNA sequence reads TGTGCCAGCAGCTTGGGGGGTTCGGGGACTGAAGCTTTCTTT. This is translated as CASSLGGSGTEAFF.